The 29 T cell receptor beta chains presented below share a single source sample, sequenced in a study of OX40 agonist ivuxolimab in advanced cancers. Using immunoSEQ multiplex PCR, the repertoire was profiled, and TCRdb retains in-frame clones only, with some absent. The sample holds some 37,000 clones; more than 65% are singletons and the top ten take roughly 10%. The sequencing here drew on CD4+ or CD8+ T cells sorted from blood, taken in a trial of the OX40 agonist ivuxolimab. The receptors were sampled from an adult with an advanced solid tumor such as melanoma, head and neck, liver or kidney cancer.

This chain uses TRBV10-3 with TRBJ2-1; weak D call: TRBD2 (6 bases). Trimming cost V 0 bases and J 7 bases, with 13 bases left between them. Germline-derived CDR1 and CDR2 are ENHRY and SYGVKD. The CDR3 consists of 15 residues. DNA for the CDR3: TGTGCCATCAGTGAGTCGGGGGGTTTGGGGAATGAGCAGTTCTTC. Its protein is CAISESGGLGNEQFF.

A few counts support this clone. This rearrangement joins TRBV2 to TRBJ2-1; tentatively, D is TRBD1 or TRBD2 (6 bases each). Germline-derived CDR1 and CDR2 are SNHLY and FYNNEI. The CDR3 sequence is 15 residues long. CDR3 sequence (DNA): TGTGCTACCAGCAGGGCGCCGGGGGCGAGGAATGAGCAGTTCTTC. Protein: CATSRAPGARNEQFF.

As to this clone: Distinct nucleotide sequences in the sample also encode this CDR3. The gene calls are TRBV15 and TRBJ2-7, with a possible D match to TRBD1 (5 bases). The germline V gene encodes CDR1 LNHNV and CDR2 YYDKDF (reference sequence). Trimming stripped 0 bases from V and 2 bases from J, with 8 bases between. The CDR3 runs to 14 residues. The CDR3 coding sequence is TGTGCCACCAGCAGAGAAAGGGGCACCTACGAGCAGTACTTC. Translated, it gives CATSRERGTYEQYF.

The rearrangement joins TRBV7-9 to TRBJ2-3, with 12 bases identical to TRBD2. In germline, CDR1 is SEHNR, CDR2 FQNEAQ (reference sequence). This CDR3 region has 15 residues. After removal of 5 bases from V and 5 bases from J, the junction contained 5 bases not matched to a gene. The CDR3 spells CASSPLAGGQDTQYF. The CDR3 DNA follows: TGTGCCAGCAGCCCACTAGCGGGGGGACAAGATACGCAGTATTTT.

This clone has just a few counts. This rearrangement joins TRBV30 to TRBJ1-4; D ambiguous. Trimming cost V 0 bases and J 4 bases, with 6 bases left between them. CDR3 length: 13 residues. The germline V gene encodes CDR1 GTSNPN and CDR2 SVGIG (reference sequence). The CDR3 coding sequence is TGTGCCTGGAGTGTACAGCTTAATGAAAAACTGTTTTTT. Amino acids: CAWSVQLNEKLFF.

This rearrangement joins TRBV10-3 to TRBJ2-1; TRBD2 matches at 13 bases. The CDR3 runs 18 residues. V lost 3 bases and J lost 0; bases outside the gene matches: 5. Germline CDR1 is ENHRY and CDR2 is SYGVKD. The CDR3 coding sequence is TGTGCCATCAGTGACCCGGGACTAGCGGGAAGCTCCTACAATGAGCAGTTCTTC. This sequence encodes CAISDPGLAGSSYNEQFF.

Only one count was recorded for this clone. V usage is TRBV28 and J usage is TRBJ2-5; TRBD2 matches at 11 bases. After removal of 7 bases from V and 0 bases from J, the junction contained 1 base not matched to a gene. Germline assignment: CDR1 MDHEN and CDR2 SYDVKM. The CDR3 is 14 amino acids. The chain's CDR3 is CASTSGGYQETQYF. The CDR3 coding sequence is TGTGCCAGCACTAGCGGGGGGTACCAAGAGACCCAGTACTTC. Complete variable domain (other parts from reference TRBV28 and TRBJ2-5): DVKVTQSSRYLVKRTGEKVFLECVQDMDHENMFWYRQDPGLGLRLIYFSYDVKMKEKGDIPEGYSVSREKKERFSLILESASTNQTSMYLCASTSGGYQETQYFGPGTRLLVL.

This chain connects TRBV7-9 to TRBJ2-4; D is undetermined. Germline V gene sequence: CDR1 SEHNR, CDR2 FQNEAQ (reference sequence). The CDR3 sequence is 14 residues long. Trimming took off 1 base at V and 2 bases at J, with 6 bases between the two ends. This chain's CDR3 is CASSLGQTKNIQYF. In DNA form, the CDR3 reads TGTGCCAGCAGCTTAGGGCAAACCAAAAACATTCAGTACTTC.

This clone was detected only once. This chain joins TRBV11-2 and TRBJ1-4, with D perhaps matching TRBD1 (5 bases). The length of the CDR3 is 18 residues. CDR1 SGHAT and CDR2 FQNNGV come from the germline V gene. V dropped 1 base and J dropped 4 bases, with 19 bases sitting between them. The CDR3 sequence is CASSLVTDATAYNEKLFF. The CDR3, as DNA: TGTGCCAGCAGCTTAGTTACCGACGCGACAGCCTATAATGAAAAACTGTTTTTT.

The CDR3 loop reads CASRRPDRGNNEQFF. The CDR3 DNA sequence: TGTGCCAGCAGAAGGCCGGACAGGGGTAACAATGAGCAGTTCTTC. This sequence joins TRBV6-1 and TRBJ2-1; TRBD1 matches 9 bases. With 6 bases clipped from V and 5 bases from J, the junction kept 8 bases outside the gene matches. Germline V lookup: CDR1 MNHNS, CDR2 SASEGT. The CDR3 is 15 amino acids.

This chain joins TRBV11-2 and TRBJ1-1, with no clear D. CDR1 SGHAT and CDR2 FQNNGV come from the germline V gene. The CDR3 has 12 residues. V lost 3 bases and J lost 2, with 4 bases in between. The CDR3 region has the DNA TGTGCCAGCAGCTTTCTTAACACTGAAGCTTTCTTT. Protein sequence: CASSFLNTEAFF.

The chain recombines TRBV7-2 with TRBJ2-3; no reliable D call. V was shortened by 4 bases and J by 0 bases, with 11 bases between the two germline ends. The CDR3 totals 15 residues. From germline, CDR1 is SGHTA and CDR2 FQGNSA. The chain's CDR3 is CASSYASTSTDTQYF. The CDR3, as DNA: TGTGCCAGCAGCTACGCGTCTACTAGCACAGATACGCAGTATTTT.

The chain has TRBV19 and TRBJ1-3, with D possibly being TRBD1 (6 bases). In germline, CDR1 is LNHDA, CDR2 SQIVND (reference sequence). The CDR3 spans 13 residues. Trimming took off 5 bases at V and 8 bases at J, with 13 bases between the two ends. Here the CDR3 reads CASSQGRSDTIYF. The CDR3 nucleotides read TGTGCCAGTAGTCAGGGGAGGTCGGACACCATATATTTT.

This clone was detected only a few times. The rearrangement uses TRBV19 and TRBJ1-1, with 7 bases matching TRBD1. The CDR3 is made up of 13 amino acids. Trimming took 4 bases from V and 5 from J; bases not matched to a gene: 4. The germline gives CDR1 LNHDA, CDR2 SQIVND (reference sequence). In DNA, the CDR3 is TGTGCCAGTAGTACCCCGACAGGGACTGAAGCTTTCTTT. Translation gives CASSTPTGTEAFF.

The V call is TRBV5-6, the J call TRBJ2-7; weak D call: TRBD1 (6 bases). The CDR3 length is 16 residues. Trimming removed 1 base from V and 3 bases from J, with 17 bases in between. Per the germline V gene, CDR1 is SGHDT and CDR2 is YYEEEE. The CDR3 DNA is TGTGCCAGCAGCTTGAAAAACAGGGAAATCGGCTACGAGCAGTACTTC. Translating it yields CASSLKNREIGYEQYF.

The sample holds a few counts of this clone. V and J are TRBV5-1 and TRBJ1-2; 9 nucleotides agree with TRBD1. CDR3 length: 17 amino acids. The V gene's germline CDR1 is SGHRS and CDR2 YFSETQ. Trimming at V came to 0 bases and at J to 2 bases, leaving 8 bases not matched to a gene. The CDR3 nucleotides read TGCGCCAGCAGCTTGGGGACAGGGGAGGAGAGGAACTATGGCTACACCTTC. Amino acids: CASSLGTGEERNYGYTF.

This rearrangement joins TRBV6-5 to TRBJ1-1; tentative D call: TRBD1 (6 bases). V lost 2 bases and J lost 4, with 14 bases in between. Per germline, CDR1 MNHEY and CDR2 SVGAGI. The CDR3 consists of 15 residues. CDR3 loop: CASSYVWGASTEAFF. Written as DNA, the CDR3 is TGTGCCAGCAGTTACGTTTGGGGGGCCAGCACTGAAGCTTTCTTT.

The V gene is TRBV5-1, the J gene TRBJ2-5; a weak D match, TRBD1 (5 bases). Trimming removed 0 bases from V and 7 bases from J, with 10 bases in between. This CDR3 region has 13 residues. In germline, CDR1 is SGHRS, CDR2 YFSETQ. The CDR3 spells CASSLVGVGTQYF. Here the CDR3 DNA reads TGCGCCAGCAGCTTGGTAGGGGTCGGGACCCAGTACTTC.

CDR3 sequence: CASTISWGDDEAFF. For the CDR3, the DNA is TGTGCCAGCACCATCTCTTGGGGCGACGATGAAGCTTTCTTT. V and J are TRBV5-6 and TRBJ1-1; D is possibly TRBD1 (5 bases). This CDR3 has 14 amino acids. V lost 6 bases and J lost 7, with 19 bases in between. CDR1 is SGHDT, CDR2 YYEEEE, per germline.

As for this clone: At one end the junction does not follow the germline gene, possibly because of a read error. The CDR3, as DNA: TGTGCCAGCAGCTTGGCCGGGGGCAGTTCGGATCAGTACTTC. Translation: CASSLAGGSSDQYF. The rearrangement joins TRBV5-1 to TRBJ2-7; perhaps D is TRBD1 or TRBD2 (6 bases each). Germline CDR1 reads SGHRS; CDR2 reads YFSETQ. The length of the CDR3 is 14 residues.

This clone showed up just a few times. The rearrangement links TRBV16 to TRBJ1-5; D possibly corresponds to TRBD1 (6 bases). The CDR3 sequence is 14 residues long. V dropped 4 bases and J dropped 3 bases, with 10 bases sitting between them. Germline values: CDR1 KGHSY, CDR2 FQNENV. The CDR3 protein is CASSPGQVNQPQHF. The CDR3 DNA sequence: TGTGCCAGCAGCCCGGGACAAGTCAATCAGCCCCAGCATTTT.

This clone was detected only once. This sequence joins TRBV30 and TRBJ1-2; the match to TRBD1 covers 7 bases. The CDR3 covers 16 residues. The germline gives CDR1 GTSNPN, CDR2 SVGIG (reference sequence). The CDR3 coding sequence is TGTGTCCTGGATGGCAGGGGGAATCCAGCTAACTATGGCTACACCTTC. It encodes CVLDGRGNPANYGYTF.

This clone has a single count. This chain uses TRBV5-1 with TRBJ2-7, with 11 nucleotides matching TRBD2. CDR1 is SGHRS and CDR2 is YFSETQ in the germline V gene. The J segment lost 5 bases and the V segment lost 0 bases, leaving 4 bases of the junction unmatched. This CDR3 spans 15 amino acids. CDR3 DNA sequence: TGCGCCAGCAGCTTGGATAGCGGGGGGGAAAACGAGCAGTACTTC. Its protein product is CASSLDSGGENEQYF.

The V and J genes are TRBV10-3 and TRBJ2-3; 8 bases match TRBD1. CDR3 length: 14 amino acids. J gave up 1 base and V 10 bases, and 7 bases lay outside the gene matches. Germline assignment: CDR1 ENHRY and CDR2 SYGVKD. CDR3 bases: TGTGCCACCCTCGGGACAGGAGGCACAGATACGCAGTATTTT. It yields the protein CATLGTGGTDTQYF.

With respect to this clone: The same CDR3 can be traced to other DNA sequences in this sample. The chain carries TRBV5-1 and TRBJ2-7; D call uncertain. The germline gives CDR1 SGHRS, CDR2 YFSETQ. The V end lost 5 bases, the J end lost 4 bases, and 7 bases lay between the germline ends. This CDR3 is built from 11 residues. The CDR3 DNA is TGCGCCAGCAGTTCATTATACGAGCAGTACTTC. It is translated as CASSSLYEQYF.

This chain connects TRBV5-6 to TRBJ1-1; D not resolved. Germline V gene lookup returns CDR1 SGHDT and CDR2 YYEEEE. This CDR3 contains 13 residues. The germline V and J ends were trimmed by 1 base and 1 base, with 5 bases remaining between them. The CDR3: CASSLKQNTEAFF. CDR3 coding DNA: TGTGCCAGCAGCTTGAAACAGAACACTGAAGCTTTCTTT.

The chain carries TRBV29-1 and TRBJ2-7; 8 nucleotides line up with TRBD1. The CDR3 is 13 residues long. Germline V gene lookup returns CDR1 SQVTM and CDR2 ANQGSEA. Trimming at V came to 7 bases and at J to 2 bases, leaving 7 bases not matched to a gene. CDR3 nucleotides: TGCAGCGCCGTCGGACAGGGAACCTACGAGCAGTACTTC. Its translation is CSAVGQGTYEQYF.

This chain joins TRBV6-5 and TRBJ1-1; the D gene is possibly TRBD1 (6 bases). The length of the CDR3 is 12 residues. The ends were cut back, 6 bases at V and 8 bases at J, with 13 bases in the middle. Germline loops: CDR1 MNHEY, CDR2 SVGAGI. CDR3 sequence (DNA): TGTGCCAGCAGCCAACAGGGTGGAGAAGCTTTCTTT. This translates into CASSQQGGEAFF.

The V and J genes are TRBV27 and TRBJ1-1; D call uncertain. The CDR3 loop spans 16 amino acids. CDR1 is MNHEY and CDR2 is SMNVEV in the germline V gene (reference sequence). V lost 5 bases and J lost 1, with 17 bases in between. CDR3 DNA sequence: TGTGCCAGCAGTGGCGTAATTAAGGCTCCGAACACTGAAGCTTTCTTT. As protein: CASSGVIKAPNTEAFF.